The entry that follows covers one TCR beta chain sequence. No antigen is known for it. Base qualities are not provided; no much larger clone lies one nucleotide away. The sample comes from a study of response to subunit inactivated influenza vaccine (dated by TCRdb to the late 2010s). Describing the broader study: The study used deep quantitative T cell receptor repertoire profiling to track responses to a trivalent subunit inactivated influenza vaccine. Broad study findings and their caveats: It was suggested by the authors that each seasonal influenza vaccination may recruit only a limited number of new T cells.

Libraries were made using RT-PCR. For sequencing, an Illumina HiSeq 2500 was employed. TCRdb reworked the public reads: Q25 trimming with fastp, MiXCR clone assembly, productive beta chains retained. When rows share a CDR3 protein, they turn into one entry using the most common DNA and genes. For this sample there are under 850,000 distinct CDR3 sequences; about a fifth appear just once. The ten largest clones take up roughly a tenth of the sample. The germline V gene yields SGHAT for CDR1 and FQNNGV for CDR2. The CDR3, cysteine through phenylalanine, is 18 amino acids long. Just the 54-base CDR3 DNA is kept, in frame starting at base 1. Trimming takes 2 bases from V and 1 base from J, and the germline ends sit 18 bases apart.

The material was PBMCs from blood, obtained 4 to 6 days after vaccination. The chain joins TRBV11-2 to TRBJ2-1, with the D gene not clear enough to name. The TCR sequence derives from a man aged 45-65 years who received an inactivated influenza vaccine. Donor details come from another sample of the same person, matched by shared clones. The nucleotide sequence is TGTGCCAGCAGCTTAATGATGAAGCGATGGGGTTCCTACAATGAGCAGTTCTTC. Its coded protein is CASSLMMKRWGSYNEQFF.